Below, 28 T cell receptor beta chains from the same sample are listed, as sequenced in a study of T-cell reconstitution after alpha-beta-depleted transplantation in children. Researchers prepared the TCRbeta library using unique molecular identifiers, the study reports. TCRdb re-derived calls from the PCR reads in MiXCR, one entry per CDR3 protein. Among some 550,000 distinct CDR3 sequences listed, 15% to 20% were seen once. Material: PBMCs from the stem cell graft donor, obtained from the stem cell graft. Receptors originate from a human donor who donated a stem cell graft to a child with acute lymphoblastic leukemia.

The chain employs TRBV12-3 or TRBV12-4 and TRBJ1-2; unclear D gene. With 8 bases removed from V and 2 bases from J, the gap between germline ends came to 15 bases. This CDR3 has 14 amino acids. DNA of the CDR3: TGTGCCAGCGGCCGCGCCCAGGAAAACTATGGCTACACCTTC. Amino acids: CASGRAQENYGYTF.

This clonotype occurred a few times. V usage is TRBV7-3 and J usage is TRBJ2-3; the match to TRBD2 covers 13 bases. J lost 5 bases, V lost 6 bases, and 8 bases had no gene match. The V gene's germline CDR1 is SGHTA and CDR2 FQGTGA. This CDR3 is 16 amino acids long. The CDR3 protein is CASSPSGLAGLDTQYF. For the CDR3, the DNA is TGTGCCAGCAGTCCCTCGGGACTAGCGGGATTAGATACGCAGTATTTT.

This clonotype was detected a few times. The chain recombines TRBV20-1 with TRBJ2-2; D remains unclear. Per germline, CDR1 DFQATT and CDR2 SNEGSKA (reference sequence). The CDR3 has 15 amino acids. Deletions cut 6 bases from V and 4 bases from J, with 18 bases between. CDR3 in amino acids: CSAPTGDPITGELFF. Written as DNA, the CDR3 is TGCAGTGCCCCTACTGGGGATCCGATCACCGGGGAGCTGTTTTTT.

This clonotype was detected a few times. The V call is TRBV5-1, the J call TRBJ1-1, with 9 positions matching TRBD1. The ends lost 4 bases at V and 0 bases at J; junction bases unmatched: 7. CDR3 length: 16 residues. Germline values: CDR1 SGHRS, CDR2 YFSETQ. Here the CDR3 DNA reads TGCGCCAGCAGCCCGGACAGGGGAAGTATGAACACTGAAGCTTTCTTT. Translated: CASSPDRGSMNTEAFF.

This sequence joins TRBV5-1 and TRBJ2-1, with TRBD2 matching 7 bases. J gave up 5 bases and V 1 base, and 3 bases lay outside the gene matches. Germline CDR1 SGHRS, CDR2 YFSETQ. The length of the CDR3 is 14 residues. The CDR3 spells CASSLSTSNNEQFF. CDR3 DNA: TGCGCCAGCAGCTTGTCGACTAGCAACAATGAGCAGTTCTTC. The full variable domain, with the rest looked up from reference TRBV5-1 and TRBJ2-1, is KAGVTQTPRYLIKTRGQQVTLSCSPISGHRSVSWYQQTPGQGLQFLFEYFSETQRNKGNFPGRFSGRQFSNSRSEMNVSTLELGDSALYLCASSLSTSNNEQFFGPGTRLTVL.

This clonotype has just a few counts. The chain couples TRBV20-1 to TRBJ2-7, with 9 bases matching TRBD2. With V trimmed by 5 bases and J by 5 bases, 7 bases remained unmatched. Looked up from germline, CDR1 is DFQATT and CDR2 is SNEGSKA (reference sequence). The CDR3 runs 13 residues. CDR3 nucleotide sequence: TGCAGTGCTGGGATAGCGGGAGTCCACGAGCAGTACTTC. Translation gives CSAGIAGVHEQYF.

The CDR3 is CASTRWRGENNEQFF. The CDR3 bases are TGTGCCAGCACCCGATGGAGGGGGGAAAACAATGAGCAGTTCTTC. V usage is TRBV7-9 and J usage is TRBJ2-1; the D call may be TRBD1 or TRBD2 (6 bases each). Germline assignment: CDR1 SEHNR and CDR2 FQNEAQ (reference sequence). The CDR3 length is 15 residues. V lost 7 bases and J lost 5, with 18 bases in between.

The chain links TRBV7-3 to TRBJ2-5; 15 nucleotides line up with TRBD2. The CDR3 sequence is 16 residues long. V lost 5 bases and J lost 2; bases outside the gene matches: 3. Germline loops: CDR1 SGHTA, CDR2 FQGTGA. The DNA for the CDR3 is TGTGCCAGCAGCCCTGGGACTAGCGGGGGGCAAGAGACCCAGTACTTC. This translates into CASSPGTSGGQETQYF.

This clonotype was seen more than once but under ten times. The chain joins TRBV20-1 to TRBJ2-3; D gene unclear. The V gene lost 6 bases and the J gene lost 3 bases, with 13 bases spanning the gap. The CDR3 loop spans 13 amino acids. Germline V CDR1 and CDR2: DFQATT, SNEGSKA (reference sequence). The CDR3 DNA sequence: TGCAGTGCCACGGGCCATGGGACAGATACGCAGTATTTT. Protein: CSATGHGTDTQYF.

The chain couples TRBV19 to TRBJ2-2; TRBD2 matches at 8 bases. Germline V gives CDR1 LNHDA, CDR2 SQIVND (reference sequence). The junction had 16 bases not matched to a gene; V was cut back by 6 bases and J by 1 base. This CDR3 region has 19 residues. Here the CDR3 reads CASRRKRAGDILNTGELFF. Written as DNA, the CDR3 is TGTGCCAGTAGGAGGAAACGAGCGGGAGATATCTTGAACACCGGGGAGCTGTTTTTT. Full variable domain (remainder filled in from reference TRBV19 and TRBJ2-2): DGGITQSPKYLFRKEGQNVTLSCEQNLNHDAMYWYRQDPGQGLRLIYYSQIVNDFQKGDIAEGYSVSREKKESFPLTVTSAQKNPTAFYLCASRRKRAGDILNTGELFFGEGSRLTVL.

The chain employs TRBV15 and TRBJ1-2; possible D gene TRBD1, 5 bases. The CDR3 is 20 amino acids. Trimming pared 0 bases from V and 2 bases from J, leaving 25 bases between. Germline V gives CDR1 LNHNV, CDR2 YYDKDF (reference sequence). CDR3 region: CATSRDSFLKTFDRNYGYTF. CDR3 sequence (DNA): TGTGCCACCAGCAGAGATTCTTTCCTGAAAACCTTCGACAGAAACTATGGCTACACCTTC.

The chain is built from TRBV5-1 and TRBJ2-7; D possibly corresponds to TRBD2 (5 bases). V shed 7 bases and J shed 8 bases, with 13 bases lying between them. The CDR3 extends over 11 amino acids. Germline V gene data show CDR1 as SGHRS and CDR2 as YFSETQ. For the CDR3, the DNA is TGCGCCAGCTCGGAGGATTGGAAGCAGTACTTC. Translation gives CASSEDWKQYF.

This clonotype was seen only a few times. CDR3 region: CASSPWTGWDNEQFF. The CDR3 DNA sequence: TGCGCCAGCAGCCCCTGGACAGGGTGGGACAATGAGCAGTTCTTC. J is TRBJ2-1 and V is TRBV5-1; 8 bases are shared with TRBD1. CDR3 length: 15 residues. Germline V lookup: CDR1 SGHRS, CDR2 YFSETQ. J was trimmed by 5 bases and V by 4 bases; bases with no gene match: 8.

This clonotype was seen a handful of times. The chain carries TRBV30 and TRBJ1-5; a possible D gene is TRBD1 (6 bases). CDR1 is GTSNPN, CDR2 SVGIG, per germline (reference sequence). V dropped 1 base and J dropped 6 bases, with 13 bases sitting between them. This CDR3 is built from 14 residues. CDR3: CAWSGQGGSQPQHF. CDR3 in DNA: TGTGCCTGGAGTGGACAAGGGGGAAGTCAGCCCCAGCATTTT.

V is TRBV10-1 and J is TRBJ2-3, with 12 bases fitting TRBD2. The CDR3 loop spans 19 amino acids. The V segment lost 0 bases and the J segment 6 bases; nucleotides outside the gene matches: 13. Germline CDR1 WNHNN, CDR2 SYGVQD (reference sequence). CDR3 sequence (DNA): TGCGCCAGCAGTGAGTCAAGCCCCGCTAGCGGGAGGGCCTGGGATACGCAGTATTTT. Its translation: CASSESSPASGRAWDTQYF.

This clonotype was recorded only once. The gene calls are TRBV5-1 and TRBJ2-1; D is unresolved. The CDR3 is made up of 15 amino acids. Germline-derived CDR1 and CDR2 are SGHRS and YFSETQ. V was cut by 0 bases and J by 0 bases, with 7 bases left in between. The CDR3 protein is CASSLVSYSYNEQFF. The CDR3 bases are TGCGCCAGCAGCTTGGTCTCTTACTCCTACAATGAGCAGTTCTTC.

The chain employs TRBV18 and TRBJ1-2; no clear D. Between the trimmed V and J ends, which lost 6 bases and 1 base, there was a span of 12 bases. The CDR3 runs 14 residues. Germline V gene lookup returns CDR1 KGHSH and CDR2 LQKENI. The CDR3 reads CASSVVRFNYGYTF. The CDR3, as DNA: TGTGCCAGCTCGGTTGTCAGATTTAACTATGGCTACACCTTC.

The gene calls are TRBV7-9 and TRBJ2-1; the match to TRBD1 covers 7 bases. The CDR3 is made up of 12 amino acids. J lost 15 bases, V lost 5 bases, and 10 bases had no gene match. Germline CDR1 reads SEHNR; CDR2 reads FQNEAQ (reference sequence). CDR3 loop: CASSPPRDSLFF. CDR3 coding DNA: TGTGCCAGCAGCCCGCCCCGGGACAGTCTGTTCTTC.

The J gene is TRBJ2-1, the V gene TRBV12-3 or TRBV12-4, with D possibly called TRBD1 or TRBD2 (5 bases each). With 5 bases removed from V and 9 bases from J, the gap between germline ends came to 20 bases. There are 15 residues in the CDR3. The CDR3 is CASSPPGQLSCEQFF. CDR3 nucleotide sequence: TGTGCCAGCAGTCCACCGGGGCAGTTATCCTGTGAGCAGTTCTTC.

CDR3 nucleotides: TGTGCCAGCAGCGTAGGTGAGGTCTTCGGAGAGACCCAGTACTTC. Amino acids: CASSVGEVFGETQYF. This sequence joins TRBV9 and TRBJ2-5; D remains unclear. CDR3 size: 15 residues. Per germline, CDR1 SGDLS and CDR2 YYNGEE. V lost 0 bases, J lost 4 bases, and 13 bases lay in between. The variable domain in full, with the rest retrieved from reference TRBV9 and TRBJ2-5, is DSGVTQTPKHLITATGQRVTLRCSPRSGDLSVYWYQQSLDQGLQFLIQYYNGEERAKGNILERFSAQQFPDLHSELNLSSLELGDSALYFCASSVGEVFGETQYFGPGTRLLVL.

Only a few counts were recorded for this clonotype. CDR3 sequence (DNA): TGTGCCAGCACCATGGGACTAGCGGGAGGGCTCAGCTCCTACAATGAGCAGTTCTTC. Its translation is CASTMGLAGGLSSYNEQFF. V usage is TRBV12-3 or TRBV12-4 and J usage is TRBJ2-1; 16 bases agree with TRBD2. The V gene end was trimmed by 7 bases and the J gene end by 0 bases; junction bases not matched to a gene: 9. The CDR3 totals 19 residues.

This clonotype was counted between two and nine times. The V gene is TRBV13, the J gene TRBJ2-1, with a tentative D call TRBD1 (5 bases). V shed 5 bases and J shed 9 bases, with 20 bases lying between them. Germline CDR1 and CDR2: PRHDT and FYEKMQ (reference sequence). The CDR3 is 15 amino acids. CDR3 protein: CASSPPRPPDSEQFF. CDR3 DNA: TGTGCCAGCAGCCCTCCCCGGCCTCCCGACAGTGAGCAGTTCTTC.

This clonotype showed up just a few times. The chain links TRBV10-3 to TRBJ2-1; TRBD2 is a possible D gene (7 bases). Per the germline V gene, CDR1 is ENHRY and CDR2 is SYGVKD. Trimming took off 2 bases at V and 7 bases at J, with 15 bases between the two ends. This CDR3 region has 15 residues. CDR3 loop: CAISEEGGIYNEQFF. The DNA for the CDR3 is TGTGCCATCAGTGAGGAGGGGGGGATATATAATGAGCAGTTCTTC.

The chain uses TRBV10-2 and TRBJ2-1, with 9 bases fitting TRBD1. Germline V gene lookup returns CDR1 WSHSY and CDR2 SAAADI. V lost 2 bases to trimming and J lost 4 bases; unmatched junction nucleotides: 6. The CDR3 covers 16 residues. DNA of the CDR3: TGCGCCAGCAGTGAGAGAGGGGACAGGGTTTACAATGAGCAGTTCTTC. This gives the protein CASSERGDRVYNEQFF.

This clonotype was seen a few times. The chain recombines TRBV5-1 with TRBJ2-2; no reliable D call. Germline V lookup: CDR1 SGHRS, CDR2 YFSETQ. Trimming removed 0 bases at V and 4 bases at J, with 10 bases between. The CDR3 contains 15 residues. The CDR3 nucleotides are TGCGCCAGCAGCTTGGTACCGGGTAGCACCGGGGAGCTGTTTTTT. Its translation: CASSLVPGSTGELFF.

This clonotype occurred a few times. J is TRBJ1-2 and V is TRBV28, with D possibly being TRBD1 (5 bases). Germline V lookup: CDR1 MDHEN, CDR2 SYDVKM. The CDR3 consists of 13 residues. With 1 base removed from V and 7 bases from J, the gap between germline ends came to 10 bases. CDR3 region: CASSLLSRVGYTF. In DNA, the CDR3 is TGTGCCAGCAGTTTATTGTCCAGGGTTGGCTACACCTTC.

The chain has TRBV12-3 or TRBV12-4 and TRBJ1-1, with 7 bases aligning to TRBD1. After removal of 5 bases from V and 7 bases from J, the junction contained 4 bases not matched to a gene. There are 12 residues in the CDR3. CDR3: CASSIGTVEAFF. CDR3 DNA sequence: TGTGCCAGCAGTATTGGGACAGTTGAAGCTTTCTTT.

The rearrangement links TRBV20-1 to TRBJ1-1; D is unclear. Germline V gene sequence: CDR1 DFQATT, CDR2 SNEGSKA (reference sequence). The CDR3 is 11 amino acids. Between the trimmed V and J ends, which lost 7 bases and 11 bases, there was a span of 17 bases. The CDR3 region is CSVVAGGHAFF. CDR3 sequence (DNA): TGCAGTGTTGTAGCGGGAGGTCATGCTTTCTTT.